These 21 T cell receptor beta chains share one sample of origin, sequenced in a study of blood T cell repertoires in COVID-19 (dated by TCRdb to the early 2020s). The library was made by the immunoSEQ multiplex PCR assay. Sourced from immuneACCESS, this table was stored by TCRdb with only in-frame sequences that have V and J called. A share of the clones is absent; for the studies checked, an unresolved V gene accounts for under half, and the remainder has no known explanation. This sample lists 250,000 or so clones; about 73% were detected once. The ten largest clonotypes hold about 3.5% of the sample. Sequencing was performed on peripheral blood. The receptors here all came from a woman at least 80 years old with acute or convalescent COVID-19.

This clone was detected only a few times. The chain recombines TRBV2 with TRBJ1-1; D perhaps matches TRBD1 (6 bases). CDR3 length: 12 amino acids. The V end was cut by 4 bases, the J end by 9 bases, with 12 bases between. Germline-derived CDR1 and CDR2 are SNHLY and FYNNEI. CDR3 in DNA: TGTGCCAGCAGTGGGGACACGGCCCAAGCTTTCTTT. This sequence encodes CASSGDTAQAFF. Full variable domain (remainder filled in from reference TRBV2 and TRBJ1-1): EPEVTQTPSHQVTQMGQEVILRCVPISNHLYFYWYRQILGQKVEFLVSFYNNEISEKSEIFDDQFSVERPDGSNFTLKIRSTKLEDSAMYFCASSGDTAQAFFGQGTRLTVV.

This clone was detected only once. The chain links TRBV4-2 to TRBJ1-2; a weak D match, TRBD1 (5 bases). Trimming took 2 bases from V and 2 from J, leaving 9 bases between them. CDR3 length: 14 amino acids. Germline V lookup: CDR1 LGHNA, CDR2 YNFKEQ. For the CDR3, the DNA is TGTGCCAGCAGCCAAAATAAGGGGAACTATGGCTACACCTTC. This translates into CASSQNKGNYGYTF.

The chain links TRBV4-3 to TRBJ1-4, with D possibly matching TRBD1 (6 bases). Germline values: CDR1 LGHNA, CDR2 YSLEER. The CDR3 has 17 residues. V lost 1 base and J 3 bases, leaving 15 bases between the germline ends. CDR3 in DNA: TGCGCCAGCAGCCAAGCCGGGGGGCGATGGGCTAATGAAAAACTGTTTTTT. Translating it yields CASSQAGGRWANEKLFF.

J is TRBJ2-1 and V is TRBV2; the match to TRBD1 covers 8 bases. This CDR3 comprises 14 residues. Germline values: CDR1 SNHLY, CDR2 FYNNEI. V lost 4 bases, J lost 9 bases, and 8 bases stayed unmatched. CDR3 amino acids: CASSVGQGASEQFF. The CDR3 coding sequence is TGTGCCAGCAGTGTAGGGCAGGGGGCATCTGAGCAGTTCTTC.

Points on this clone: The sample carries other DNA sequences with the same CDR3. V usage is TRBV3-1 (or the pseudogene TRBV3-2) and J usage is TRBJ1-2, with 7 bases that match TRBD1. The CDR3 loop spans 12 amino acids. V trimming: 1 base; J trimming: 8 bases; junction bases outside the gene matches: 1. CDR1 is LGHDT, CDR2 YNNKEL, per germline (reference sequence). In DNA form, the CDR3 reads TGTGCCAGCAGCCAAGGACAGGGAGGCTACACCTTC. Protein sequence: CASSQGQGGYTF.

The chain carries TRBV6-5 and TRBJ1-3; no reliable D call. The CDR3 sequence is 15 residues long. The V end was cut by 6 bases, the J end by 2 bases, with 14 bases between. From germline, CDR1 is MNHEY and CDR2 SVGAGI. The CDR3 DNA follows: TGTGCCAGCAGCCGATCGGCGGGAGCTGGAAACACCATATATTTT. This sequence encodes CASSRSAGAGNTIYF.

The rearrangement uses TRBV20-1 and TRBJ2-3, with D possibly TRBD1 on 6 matching bases. CDR3 size: 15 residues. Germline lookup yields CDR1 DFQATT and CDR2 SNEGSKA (reference sequence). Deletions cut 3 bases from V and 2 bases from J, with 15 bases between. The CDR3 protein is CSASPDRRPTDTQYF. In DNA, the CDR3 is TGCAGTGCTAGTCCGGACAGACGCCCCACAGATACGCAGTATTTT.

The chain carries TRBV18 and TRBJ2-2, with D perhaps TRBD2 (6 bases). This CDR3 comprises 15 residues. V was cut by 8 bases and J by 1 base, with 14 bases left in between. Germline V gene lookup returns CDR1 KGHSH and CDR2 LQKENI. CDR3 in DNA: TGTGCCAGCGCCGCGGGACTCCAGAACACCGGGGAGCTGTTTTTT. Amino acids: CASAAGLQNTGELFF.

This clone was detected a few times. The V gene is TRBV6-1, the J gene TRBJ2-7; D is uncertain. Germline V lookup: CDR1 MNHNS, CDR2 SASEGT. The CDR3 totals 12 residues. Deletions cut 7 bases from V and 3 bases from J, with 10 bases between. The chain's CDR3 is CASKAGNYEQYF. The CDR3 region has the DNA TGTGCCAGCAAGGCAGGAAACTACGAGCAGTACTTC.

V usage is TRBV3-1 (or the pseudogene TRBV3-2) and J usage is TRBJ2-2, with TRBD1 as a possible D gene (6 bases). This CDR3 comprises 17 residues. CDR1 and CDR2 from the germline V gene are LGHDT and YNNKEL (reference sequence). Trimming cost V 2 bases and J 0 bases, with 13 bases left between them. Written as DNA, the CDR3 is TGTGCCAGCAGCCAATTGGGGGCGATCCCGAACACCGGGGAGCTGTTTTTT. It codes for CASSQLGAIPNTGELFF.

The gene calls are TRBV30 and TRBJ2-2, with TRBD2 as a possible D gene (6 bases). This CDR3 has 14 amino acids. Trimming pared 3 bases from V and 2 bases from J, leaving 10 bases between. CDR1 and CDR2 from the germline V gene are GTSNPN and SVGIG (reference sequence). The CDR3 DNA reads as TGTGCCTGGAGGTTAGCGGTTAACACCGGGGAGCTGTTTTTT. The encoded protein is CAWRLAVNTGELFF. The complete variable domain, with remaining parts taken from reference TRBV30 and TRBJ2-2, reads SQTIHQWPATLVQPVGSPLSLECTVEGTSNPNLYWYRQAAGRGLQLLFYSVGIGQISSEVPQNLSASRPQDRQFILSSKKLLLSDSGFYLCAWRLAVNTGELFFGEGSRLTVL.

The genes are TRBV5-1 and TRBJ2-3, with D uncertain. CDR3 length: 15 residues. Between the trimmed V and J ends, which lost 6 bases and 0 bases, there was a span of 14 bases. The V gene's germline CDR1 is SGHRS and CDR2 YFSETQ. CDR3 region: CASTLSAGSTDTQYF. The DNA of the CDR3 is TGCGCCAGCACCCTTTCGGCAGGCAGCACAGATACGCAGTATTTT.

There are a few counts of this clone. The chain uses TRBV3-1 (or the pseudogene TRBV3-2) and TRBJ2-1; 11 bases are a match to TRBD2. This CDR3 has 16 residues. Germline V gene lookup returns CDR1 LGHDT and CDR2 YNNKEL (reference sequence). J gave up 5 bases and V 4 bases, and 7 bases lay outside the gene matches. The CDR3 DNA reads as TGTGCCAGCAGCCTCGGTAGCGGGAGGGCCCACAATGAGCAGTTCTTC. Translation gives CASSLGSGRAHNEQFF.

The chain combines TRBV5-8 with TRBJ2-1; 13 nucleotides agree with TRBD2. CDR1 and CDR2 (germline): SGHTS, YDEGEE. The CDR3 is made up of 16 amino acids. V lost 4 bases and J lost 2; bases outside the gene matches: 3. CDR3 in DNA: TGTGCCAGCAGCAGTACTAGCGGGGGGGCCTACAATGAGCAGTTCTTC. Protein: CASSSTSGGAYNEQFF.

The chain recombines TRBV5-1 with TRBJ1-1, with 7 bases aligning to TRBD1. V was pared by 2 bases and J by 5 bases, with 9 bases of the junction left unmatched. CDR1 and CDR2 from the germline V gene are SGHRS and YFSETQ. The CDR3 contains 15 residues. The CDR3 loop reads CASSFTGAYGTEAFF. The CDR3 bases are TGCGCCAGCAGCTTCACAGGGGCGTACGGGACTGAAGCTTTCTTT.

This rearrangement joins TRBV9 to TRBJ1-2; 11 nucleotides agree with TRBD1. Looked up from germline, CDR1 is SGDLS and CDR2 is YYNGEE. The V gene end was trimmed by 4 bases and the J gene end by 7 bases; junction bases not matched to a gene: 6. The CDR3 sequence is 14 residues long. The CDR3 reads CASSSRTGGGGYTF. Written as DNA, the CDR3 is TGTGCCAGCAGCTCGCGGACAGGGGGCGGTGGCTACACCTTC.

The V and J genes are TRBV9 and TRBJ2-1, with 9 bases fitting TRBD2. CDR3 length: 14 amino acids. CDR1 is SGDLS, CDR2 YYNGEE, per germline. The CDR3 bases are TGTGCTAGCGGGAGACCCGGGTCCTACAATGAGCAGTTCTTC. It encodes CASGRPGSYNEQFF.

The chain combines TRBV29-1 with TRBJ2-7; 11 bases agree with TRBD2. The CDR3 contains 16 residues. The trim removed 2 bases at V and 3 bases at J, leaving 9 bases unmatched. The germline V gene has CDR1 SQVTM and CDR2 ANQGSEA. CDR3 sequence (DNA): TGCAGCGTTGAAAGGGCTCACGGGACTAGCGGCTACGAGCAGTACTTC. Its protein product is CSVERAHGTSGYEQYF.

V usage is TRBV7-2 and J usage is TRBJ1-2, with D possibly matching TRBD1 (5 bases). Germline assignment: CDR1 SGHTA and CDR2 FQGNSA. The CDR3 runs 16 residues. The V and J ends lost 1 base and 5 bases respectively, with 17 bases between them. As DNA, the CDR3 is TGTGCCAGCAGCTTAGTCCCTGCCAGGGTCGGGTATGGCTACACCTTC. Encoded protein: CASSLVPARVGYGYTF.

This chain joins TRBV4-1 and TRBJ1-1; TRBD1 is a possible D gene (6 bases). The CDR3 runs to 14 residues. Germline-derived CDR1 and CDR2 are MGHRA and YSYEKL. Trimming stripped 2 bases from V and 2 bases from J, with 9 bases between. CDR3 sequence reads: CASSQLGGNTEAFF. The CDR3 coding sequence is TGCGCCAGCAGCCAATTAGGGGGAAACACTGAAGCTTTCTTT.

The V call is TRBV29-1, the J call TRBJ1-2; D is ambiguous. Germline V gives CDR1 SQVTM, CDR2 ANQGSEA. The CDR3 contains 12 residues. V was pared by 7 bases and J by 4 bases, with 13 bases between. The CDR3 DNA reads TGCAGCGATGGCAGTGGCAGCTATGGCTACACCTTC. It encodes CSDGSGSYGYTF.